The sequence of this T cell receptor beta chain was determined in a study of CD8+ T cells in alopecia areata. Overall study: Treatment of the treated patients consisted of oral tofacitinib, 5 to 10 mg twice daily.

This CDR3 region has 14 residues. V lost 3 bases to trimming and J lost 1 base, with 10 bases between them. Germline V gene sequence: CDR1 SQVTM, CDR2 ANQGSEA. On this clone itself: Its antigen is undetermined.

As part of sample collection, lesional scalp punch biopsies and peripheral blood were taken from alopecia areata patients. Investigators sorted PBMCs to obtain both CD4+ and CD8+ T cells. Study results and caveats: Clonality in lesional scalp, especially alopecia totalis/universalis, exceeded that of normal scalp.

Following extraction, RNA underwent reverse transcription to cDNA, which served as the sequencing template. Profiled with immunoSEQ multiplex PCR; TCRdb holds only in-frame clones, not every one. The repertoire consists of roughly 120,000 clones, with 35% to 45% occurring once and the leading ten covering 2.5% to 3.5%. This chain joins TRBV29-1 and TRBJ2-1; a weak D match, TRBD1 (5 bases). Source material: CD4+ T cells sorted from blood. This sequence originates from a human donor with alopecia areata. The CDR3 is CSVEGRVSYNEQFF. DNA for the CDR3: TGCAGCGTTGAGGGCAGGGTGTCCTACAATGAGCAGTTCTTC.